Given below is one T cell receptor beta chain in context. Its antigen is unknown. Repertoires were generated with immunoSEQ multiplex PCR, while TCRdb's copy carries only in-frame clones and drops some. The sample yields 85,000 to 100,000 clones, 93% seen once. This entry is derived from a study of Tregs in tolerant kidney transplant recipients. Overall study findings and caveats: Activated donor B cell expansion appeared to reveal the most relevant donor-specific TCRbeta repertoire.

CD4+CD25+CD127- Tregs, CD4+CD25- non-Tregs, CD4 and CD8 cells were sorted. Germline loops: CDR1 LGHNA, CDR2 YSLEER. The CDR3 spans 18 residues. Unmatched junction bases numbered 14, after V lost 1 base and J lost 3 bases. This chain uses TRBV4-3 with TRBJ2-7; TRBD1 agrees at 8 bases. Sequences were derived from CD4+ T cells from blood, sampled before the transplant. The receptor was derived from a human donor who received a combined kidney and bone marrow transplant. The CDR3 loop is CASSQGVAKTGENYEQYF. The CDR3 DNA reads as TGCGCCAGCAGCCAAGGAGTAGCCAAGACAGGGGAAAACTACGAGCAGTACTTC.